This T cell receptor (beta chain) was found in a study of shared clonotypes between healthy human individuals. A roughly 200 ng quantity of DNA, roughly 30,000 T cell genomes, went into the sorted-subset replicate PCRs. Data came from immunoSEQ multiplex PCR; TCRdb stores just in-frame clones and leaves some out. Of around 600,000 clones listed, 97% are singletons. The sequencing input was naive CD4+ T cells sorted from blood. Stated subset: CD45RA+ positively selected. The sequence came from a woman aged 25 to 45 in good health.

The CDR3 sequence is CASSFRGHNNEQFF. For the CDR3, the DNA is TGTGCCAGCAGTTTCAGGGGGCATAACAATGAGCAGTTCTTC. V usage is TRBV27 and J usage is TRBJ2-1, with TRBD1 matching over 8 bases. This CDR3 contains 14 residues. After removal of 3 bases from V and 5 bases from J, the junction contained 3 bases not matched to a gene. Germline V gene lookup returns CDR1 MNHEY and CDR2 SMNVEV (reference sequence).